The entry that follows covers one T cell receptor beta chain sequence. This entry is derived from a study of CD8 T cells in Susac syndrome. The V gene lost 4 bases and the J gene lost 1 base, with 7 bases spanning the gap. Germline CDR1 and CDR2: GTSNPN and SVGIG (reference sequence). The CDR3 sequence is 12 residues long. With random hexamers, reverse transcription was performed on roughly 0.5 to 1 ug of RNA. Using its own MiXCR run on the immunoSEQ multiplex PCR reads, TCRdb lists one record per CDR3 protein. The data contain some 450,000 distinct CDR3 sequences, around 85% of them singletons. Sequencing was carried out using CD8+ T cells from PBMCs. This TCR derives from a human donor with multiple sclerosis. The V and J genes are TRBV30 and TRBJ1-1, with D unclear. CDR3 sequence reads: CAWKVQNTEAFF. For the CDR3, the DNA is TGTGCCTGGAAGGTGCAGAACACTGAAGCTTTCTTT.